The next 7 T cell receptor beta chains were all read from a single sample in a study of blood T cells in healthy people across ages. The second PCR ran roughly 7 to 11 cycles with a sample-barcoded 5' primer and J-beta primers. TCRdb fed the 5' RACE reads into MiXCR, producing one record per CDR3 protein. This repertoire shows approximately 760,000 distinct CDR3 sequences, 20% to 30% found once; its top ten account for 9.4%. This same sample was also taken into another study, of T cells of mothers and their children.

Source material: blood. The receptors originated from a boy between 10 and 17 years old in good health.

A few counts support this clonotype. This sequence joins TRBV20-1 and TRBJ2-4, with 8 bases that match TRBD2. The CDR3 spans 16 residues. The V gene end was trimmed by 0 bases and the J gene end by 1 base; junction bases not matched to a gene: 5. Germline values: CDR1 DFQATT, CDR2 SNEGSKA (reference sequence). The CDR3 bases are TGCAGTGCTAGAGATCGCCAGCGGGAGGCCAAAAACATTCAGTACTTC. This sequence encodes CSARDRQREAKNIQYF.

This clonotype was counted a few times. Relative to the germline gene, one junction end is altered; a read error may explain this. V and J are TRBV7-2 and TRBJ2-7; perhaps TRBD1 as D (5 bases). CDR3 size: 12 residues. CDR1 is SGHTA, CDR2 FQGNSA, per germline. The CDR3 is CVSSAQGYGQYF. The CDR3 region has the DNA TGTGTCAGCAGCGCGCAGGGTTACGGGCAGTACTTC.

This clonotype was observed a few times. This rearrangement joins TRBV27 to TRBJ2-7; 7 bases fit TRBD1. The CDR3 runs to 16 residues. J gave up 4 bases and V 4 bases, and 13 bases lay outside the gene matches. The germline V gene has CDR1 MNHEY and CDR2 SMNVEV (reference sequence). The CDR3 nucleotides read TGTGCCAGCAGTTCTACAGGGGTTCTGGGACCATACGAGCAGTACTTC. It translates to CASSSTGVLGPYEQYF.

This clonotype was counted only a few times. The chain is built from TRBV7-2 and TRBJ2-5, with D perhaps assigned TRBD1 or TRBD2 (7 bases each). The DNA end is a closer match to TRBJ2-7, so the J assignment may be wrong. Per the germline V gene, CDR1 is SGHTA and CDR2 is FQGNSA. The CDR3 contains 15 residues. The CDR3 spells CASSPETGEGYEQYF. For the CDR3, the DNA is TGTGCCAGCAGCCCCGAAACAGGGGAGGGGTACGAGCAGTACTTC.

The rearrangement links TRBV19 to TRBJ1-5; D possibly corresponds to TRBD1 (5 bases). The germline V gene has CDR1 LNHDA and CDR2 SQIVND (reference sequence). Trimming cost V 1 base and J 5 bases, with 12 bases left between them. The CDR3 consists of 15 residues. The CDR3 is CASSIGRGIHQPQHF. CDR3 DNA sequence: TGTGCCAGTAGTATAGGGCGGGGGATTCATCAGCCCCAGCATTTT.

The chain has TRBV7-2 and TRBJ2-5, with 10 bases matching TRBD1. The J call may be faulty, since TRBJ2-1 better matches the DNA end. This CDR3 has 15 amino acids. Germline CDR1 SGHTA, CDR2 FQGNSA. The CDR3 bases are TGTGCCAGCAGCCGGTCCGGGACAGGGGACAATGAGCAGTTCTTC. Translated: CASSRSGTGDNEQFF.

The J gene is TRBJ2-2, the V gene TRBV29-1; 7 bases align to TRBD2. The germline CDR1 and CDR2 sequences are SQVTM and ANQGSEA. The trim removed 6 bases at V and 3 bases at J, leaving 4 bases unmatched. CDR3 length equals 13 residues. The CDR3 coding sequence is TGCAGCGTGGGGGGGAAGTACACCGGGGAGCTGTTTTTT. It codes for CSVGGKYTGELFF.